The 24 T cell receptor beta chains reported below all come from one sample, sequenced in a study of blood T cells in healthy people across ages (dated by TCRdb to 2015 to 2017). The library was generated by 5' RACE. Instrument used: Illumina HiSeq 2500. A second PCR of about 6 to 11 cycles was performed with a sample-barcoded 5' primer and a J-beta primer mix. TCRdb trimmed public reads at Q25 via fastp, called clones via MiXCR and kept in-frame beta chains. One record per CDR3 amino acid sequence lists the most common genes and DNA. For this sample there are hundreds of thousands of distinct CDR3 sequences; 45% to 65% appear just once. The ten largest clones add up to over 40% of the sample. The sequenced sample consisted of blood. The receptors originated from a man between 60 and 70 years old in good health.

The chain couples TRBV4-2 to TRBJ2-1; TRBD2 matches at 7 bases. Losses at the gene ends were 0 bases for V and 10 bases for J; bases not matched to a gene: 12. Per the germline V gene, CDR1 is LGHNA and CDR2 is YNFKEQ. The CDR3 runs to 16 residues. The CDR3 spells CASSQDWRGSLGEQFF. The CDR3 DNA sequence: TGTGCCAGCAGCCAAGACTGGCGGGGGTCCCTAGGGGAGCAGTTCTTC.

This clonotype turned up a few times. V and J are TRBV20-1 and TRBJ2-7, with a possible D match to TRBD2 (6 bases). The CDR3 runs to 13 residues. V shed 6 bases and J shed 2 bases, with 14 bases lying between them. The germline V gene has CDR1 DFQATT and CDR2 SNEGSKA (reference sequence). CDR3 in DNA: TGCAGTGCAGGGACTTTGACGACCTACGAGCAGTACTTC. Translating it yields CSAGTLTTYEQYF.

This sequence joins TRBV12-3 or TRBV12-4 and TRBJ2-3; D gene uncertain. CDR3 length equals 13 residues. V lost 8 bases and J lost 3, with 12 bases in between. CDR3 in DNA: TGTGCCAGCTGCATAGACGGAACAGATACGCAGTATTTT. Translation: CASCIDGTDTQYF.

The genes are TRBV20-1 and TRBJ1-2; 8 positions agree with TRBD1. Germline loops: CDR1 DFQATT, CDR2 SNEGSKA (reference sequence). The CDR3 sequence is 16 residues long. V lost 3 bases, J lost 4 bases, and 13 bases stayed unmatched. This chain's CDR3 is CSASPFRGLLGYGYTF. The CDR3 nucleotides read TGCAGTGCTAGCCCTTTCAGGGGGCTACTCGGCTATGGCTACACCTTC.

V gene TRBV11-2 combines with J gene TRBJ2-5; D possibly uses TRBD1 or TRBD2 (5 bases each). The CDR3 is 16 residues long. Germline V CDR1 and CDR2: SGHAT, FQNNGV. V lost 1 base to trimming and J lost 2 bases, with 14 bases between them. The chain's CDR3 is CASSLGLGTSQETQYF. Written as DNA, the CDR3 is TGTGCCAGCAGCTTAGGCCTCGGGACCTCTCAAGAGACCCAGTACTTC.

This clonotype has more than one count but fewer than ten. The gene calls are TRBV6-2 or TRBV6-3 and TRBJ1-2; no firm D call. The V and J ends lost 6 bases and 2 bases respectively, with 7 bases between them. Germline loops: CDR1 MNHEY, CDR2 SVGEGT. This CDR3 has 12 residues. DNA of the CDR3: TGTGCCAGCAGCACAGCCAACTATGGCTACACCTTC. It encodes CASSTANYGYTF.

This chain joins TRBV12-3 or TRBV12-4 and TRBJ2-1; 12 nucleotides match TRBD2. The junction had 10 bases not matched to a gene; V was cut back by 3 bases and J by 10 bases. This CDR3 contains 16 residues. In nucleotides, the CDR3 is TGTGCCAGCAGTTTGACTAGCGGGAGTGCCGCTTGGGAGCAGTTCTTC. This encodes CASSLTSGSAAWEQFF.

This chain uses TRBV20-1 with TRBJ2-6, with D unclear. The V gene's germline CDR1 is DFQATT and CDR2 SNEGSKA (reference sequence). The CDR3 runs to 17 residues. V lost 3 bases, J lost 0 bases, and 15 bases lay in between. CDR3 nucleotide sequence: TGCAGTGCTAGTACCAAACCCCTAGGCTCTGGGGCCAACGTCCTGACTTTC. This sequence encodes CSASTKPLGSGANVLTF.

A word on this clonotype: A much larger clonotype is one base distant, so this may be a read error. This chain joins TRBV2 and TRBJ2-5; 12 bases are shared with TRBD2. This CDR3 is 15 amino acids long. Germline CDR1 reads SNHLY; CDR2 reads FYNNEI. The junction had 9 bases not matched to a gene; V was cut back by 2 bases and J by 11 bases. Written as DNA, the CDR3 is TGTGCCAGCAGTGAAACTAGCGGGGGGCACAATGAGCAGTACTTC. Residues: CASSETSGGHNEQYF.

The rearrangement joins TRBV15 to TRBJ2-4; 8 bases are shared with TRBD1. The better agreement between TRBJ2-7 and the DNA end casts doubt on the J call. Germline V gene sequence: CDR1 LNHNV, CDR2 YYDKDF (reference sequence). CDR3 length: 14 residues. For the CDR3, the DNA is TGTGCCACCAGCCCAGGGGGCTCAAGATACGAGCAGTACTTC. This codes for CATSPGGSRYEQYF.

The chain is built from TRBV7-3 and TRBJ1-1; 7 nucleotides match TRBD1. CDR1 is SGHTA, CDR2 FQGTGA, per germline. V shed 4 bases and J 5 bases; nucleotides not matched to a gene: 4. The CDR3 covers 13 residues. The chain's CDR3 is CASSSQGGTEAFF. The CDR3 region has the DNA TGTGCCAGCAGCTCCCAGGGGGGGACTGAAGCTTTCTTT.

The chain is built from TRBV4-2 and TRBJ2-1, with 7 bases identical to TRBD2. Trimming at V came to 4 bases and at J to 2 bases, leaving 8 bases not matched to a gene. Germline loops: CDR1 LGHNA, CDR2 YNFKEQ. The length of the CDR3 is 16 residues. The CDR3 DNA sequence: TGTGCCAGCAGCCCCTTTCTAGCGGCCCCCTACAATGAGCAGTTCTTC. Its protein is CASSPFLAAPYNEQFF.

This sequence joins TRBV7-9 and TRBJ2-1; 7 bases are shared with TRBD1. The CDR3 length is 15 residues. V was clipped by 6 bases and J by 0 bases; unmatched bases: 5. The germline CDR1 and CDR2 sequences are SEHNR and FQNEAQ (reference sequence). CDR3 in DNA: TGTGCCAGCAGAGATACAGGGGTCTCCTACAATGAGCAGTTCTTC. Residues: CASRDTGVSYNEQFF.

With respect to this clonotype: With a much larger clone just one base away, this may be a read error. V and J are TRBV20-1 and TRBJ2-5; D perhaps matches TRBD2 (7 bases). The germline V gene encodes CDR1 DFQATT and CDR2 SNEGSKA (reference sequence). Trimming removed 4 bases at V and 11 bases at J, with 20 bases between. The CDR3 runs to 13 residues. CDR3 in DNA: TGCAGTGCTATCGTGCAGGGGAGGGATGAGCAGTACTTC. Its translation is CSAIVQGRDEQYF.

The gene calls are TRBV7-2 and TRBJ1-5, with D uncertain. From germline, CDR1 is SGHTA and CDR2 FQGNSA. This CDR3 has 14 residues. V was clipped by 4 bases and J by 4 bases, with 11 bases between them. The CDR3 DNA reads TGTGCCAGCAGCTCACACGGGGTAAATCAGCCCCAGCATTTT. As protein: CASSSHGVNQPQHF.

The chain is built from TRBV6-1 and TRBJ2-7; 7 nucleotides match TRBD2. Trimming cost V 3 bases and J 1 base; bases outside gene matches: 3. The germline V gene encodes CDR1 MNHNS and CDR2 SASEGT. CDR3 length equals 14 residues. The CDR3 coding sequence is TGTGCCAGCAGTGATCGAGCGGGGTCCTACGAGCAGTACTTC. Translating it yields CASSDRAGSYEQYF.

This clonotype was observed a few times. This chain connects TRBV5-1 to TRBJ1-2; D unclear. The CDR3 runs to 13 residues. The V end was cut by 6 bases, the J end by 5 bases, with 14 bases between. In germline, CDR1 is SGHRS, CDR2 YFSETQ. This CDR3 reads CASKEDPMYGYTF. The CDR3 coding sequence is TGCGCCAGCAAGGAGGACCCGATGTATGGCTACACCTTC.

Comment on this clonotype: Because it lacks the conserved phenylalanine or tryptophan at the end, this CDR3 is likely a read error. The CDR3: CASSRGEGSYNEQFL. For the CDR3, the DNA is TGTGCCAGCAGCCGGGGTGAGGGCTCCTACAATGAGCAGTTCTTA. This chain connects TRBV7-8 to TRBJ2-1; TRBD2 might be the D (5 bases). Germline CDR1 SGHVS, CDR2 FQNEAQ. Trimming took 5 bases from V and 0 from J, leaving 11 bases between them. The length of the CDR3 is 15 residues.

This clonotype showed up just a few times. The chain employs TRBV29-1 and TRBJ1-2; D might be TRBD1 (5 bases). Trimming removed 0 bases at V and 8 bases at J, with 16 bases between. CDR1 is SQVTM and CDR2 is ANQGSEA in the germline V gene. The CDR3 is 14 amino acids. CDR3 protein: CSVEDRYGRDGYTF. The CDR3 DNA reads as TGCAGCGTTGAAGATCGATACGGGAGGGACGGCTACACCTTC. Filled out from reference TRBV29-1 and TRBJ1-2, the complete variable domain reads SAVISQKPSRDICQRGTSLTIQCQVDSQVTMMFWYRQQPGQSLTLIATANQGSEATYESGFVIDKFPISRPNLTFSTLTVSNMSPEDSSIYLCSVEDRYGRDGYTFGSGTRLTVV.

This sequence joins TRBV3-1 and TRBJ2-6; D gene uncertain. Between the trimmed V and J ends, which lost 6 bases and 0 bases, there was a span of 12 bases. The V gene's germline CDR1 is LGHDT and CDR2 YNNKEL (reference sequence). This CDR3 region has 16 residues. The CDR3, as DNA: TGTGCCAGCAGTTTCGGACGGATCTCTGGGGCCAACGTCCTGACTTTC. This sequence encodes CASSFGRISGANVLTF.

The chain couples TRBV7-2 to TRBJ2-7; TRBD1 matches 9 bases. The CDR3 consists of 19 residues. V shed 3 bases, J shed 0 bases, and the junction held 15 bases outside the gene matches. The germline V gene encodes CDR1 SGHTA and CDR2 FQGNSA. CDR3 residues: CASSFPSLNRGRNSYEQYF. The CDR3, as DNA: TGTGCCAGCAGCTTCCCAAGCCTAAACAGGGGGCGCAACTCCTACGAGCAGTACTTC.

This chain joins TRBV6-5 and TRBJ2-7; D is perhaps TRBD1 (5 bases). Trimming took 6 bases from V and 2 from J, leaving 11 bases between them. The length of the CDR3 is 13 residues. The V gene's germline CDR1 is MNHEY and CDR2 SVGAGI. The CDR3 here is CASSLDSTYEQYF. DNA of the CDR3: TGTGCCAGCAGCCTTGACAGCACCTACGAGCAGTACTTC.

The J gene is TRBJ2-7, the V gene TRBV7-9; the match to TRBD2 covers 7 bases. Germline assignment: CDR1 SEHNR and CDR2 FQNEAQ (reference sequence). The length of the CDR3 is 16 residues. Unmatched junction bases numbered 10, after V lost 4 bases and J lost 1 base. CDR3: CASSSSLGGGSYEQYF. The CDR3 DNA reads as TGTGCCAGCAGCTCCTCCCTTGGCGGGGGTTCCTACGAGCAGTACTTC.

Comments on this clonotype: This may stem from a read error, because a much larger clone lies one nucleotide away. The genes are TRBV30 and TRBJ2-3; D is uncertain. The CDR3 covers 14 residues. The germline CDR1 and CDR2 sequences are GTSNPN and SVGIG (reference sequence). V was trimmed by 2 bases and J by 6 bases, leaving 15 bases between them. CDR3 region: CAWSSRGRRDTQYF. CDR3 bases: TGTGCCTGGAGTAGTAGAGGCAGACGGGATACGCAGTATTTT.